These 29 T cell receptor beta chains originate from one sample sequenced in a study of cytomegalovirus exposure and HLA in healthy donors. The method was immunoSEQ multiplex PCR; TCRdb's version includes in-frame clones alone and lacks a portion of them. The table shows roughly 250,000 clones, with approximately 84% occurring only once. Input material: PBMCs. The origin of the receptors is a woman aged 25-40 years in good health and CMV-seropositive.

The gene calls are TRBV7-9 and TRBJ2-7, with 9 bases fitting TRBD2. The J segment lost 1 base and the V segment lost 3 bases, leaving 1 base of the junction unmatched. Looked up from germline, CDR1 is SEHNR and CDR2 is FQNEAQ (reference sequence). This CDR3 has 14 residues. CDR3 sequence: CASSFTSGSYEQYF. Written as DNA, the CDR3 is TGTGCCAGCAGCTTCACTAGCGGGTCCTACGAGCAGTACTTC.

The chain links TRBV27 to TRBJ2-5; TRBD1 matches 10 bases. The CDR3 contains 14 residues. The ends lost 10 bases at V and 2 bases at J; junction bases unmatched: 7. CDR1 and CDR2 (germline): MNHEY, SMNVEV (reference sequence). The DNA for the CDR3 is TGTGCCACCTCGGGACAGGGGAGGCAAGAGACCCAGTACTTC. Protein: CATSGQGRQETQYF.

This clone was detected once. This chain connects TRBV27 to TRBJ2-4, with 12 nucleotides matching TRBD2. Per the germline V gene, CDR1 is MNHEY and CDR2 is SMNVEV (reference sequence). V lost 4 bases to trimming and J lost 9 bases; unmatched junction nucleotides: 10. This CDR3 has 16 residues. CDR3: CASSSKTSGSGGIQYF. The CDR3 DNA is TGTGCCAGCAGTTCGAAGACTAGCGGGAGTGGCGGCATTCAGTACTTC.

This rearrangement joins TRBV6-1 to TRBJ2-3; 11 bases line up with TRBD2. The CDR3 length is 14 residues. Looked up from germline, CDR1 is MNHNS and CDR2 is SASEGT. V lost 10 bases and J lost 6; bases outside the gene matches: 9. The CDR3 DNA is TGTGCCACGGGCTGGACTAGCGGGTCGGATACGCAGTATTTT. Translation gives CATGWTSGSDTQYF.

V and J are TRBV10-3 and TRBJ2-2; D is perhaps TRBD1 (5 bases). The germline gives CDR1 ENHRY, CDR2 SYGVKD. Trimming took off 3 bases at V and 6 bases at J, with 17 bases between the two ends. This CDR3 comprises 16 residues. The CDR3 DNA sequence: TGTGCCATCAGTGATGTAATCGCAGGGCGATCCGGGGAGCTGTTTTTT. As protein: CAISDVIAGRSGELFF.

This clone was recorded only once. The chain is built from TRBV5-4 and TRBJ2-2; D unclear. This CDR3 is 12 amino acids long. CDR1 and CDR2 from the germline V gene are SGHNT and YYREEE (reference sequence). Trimming took off 0 bases at V and 8 bases at J, with 5 bases between the two ends. This chain's CDR3 is CASSLERGELFF. The CDR3 DNA reads as TGTGCCAGCAGCTTGGAGAGAGGGGAGCTGTTTTTT.

This clone has just a few counts. This chain uses TRBV10-3 with TRBJ2-7, with D unclear. With 2 bases removed from V and 4 bases from J, the gap between germline ends came to 15 bases. The CDR3 has 15 amino acids. Germline assignment: CDR1 ENHRY and CDR2 SYGVKD. The CDR3 loop reads CAISEEESRWYEQYF. In nucleotides, the CDR3 is TGTGCCATCAGTGAGGAGGAGTCACGTTGGTACGAGCAGTACTTC.

The chain recombines TRBV25-1 with TRBJ2-2, with 7 bases aligning to TRBD1. The length of the CDR3 is 15 residues. The ends lost 0 bases at V and 3 bases at J; junction bases unmatched: 1. In germline, CDR1 is MGHDK, CDR2 SYGVNS. The CDR3 reads CASSEYDRDTGELFF. CDR3 sequence (DNA): TGTGCCAGCAGTGAATACGACAGGGACACCGGGGAGCTGTTTTTT.

The chain links TRBV19 to TRBJ2-1; 11 bases map to TRBD2. The CDR3 runs 16 residues. J lost 4 bases, V lost 6 bases, and 8 bases had no gene match. In germline, CDR1 is LNHDA, CDR2 SQIVND (reference sequence). CDR3 in amino acids: CASRRLAGSGYNEQFF. CDR3 bases: TGTGCCAGTAGGCGACTAGCGGGATCTGGGTACAATGAGCAGTTCTTC. The full variable domain, rest sourced from reference TRBV19 and TRBJ2-1, is DGGITQSPKYLFRKEGQNVTLSCEQNLNHDAMYWYRQDPGQGLRLIYYSQIVNDFQKGDIAEGYSVSREKKESFPLTVTSAQKNPTAFYLCASRRLAGSGYNEQFFGPGTRLTVL.

The V gene is TRBV27, the J gene TRBJ2-2; TRBD2 aligns across 16 bases. Germline CDR1 and CDR2: MNHEY and SMNVEV (reference sequence). The CDR3 is 16 amino acids. Trimming removed 5 bases from V and 6 bases from J; junction bases left unmatched: 3. Written as DNA, the CDR3 is TGTGCCAGCAGTCGGGGACTAGCGGGAGGGCCCGGGGAGCTGTTTTTT. It translates to CASSRGLAGGPGELFF.

The V and J genes are TRBV10-3 and TRBJ2-7; D might be TRBD1 (6 bases). Per the germline V gene, CDR1 is ENHRY and CDR2 is SYGVKD. The length of the CDR3 is 12 residues. V dropped 8 bases and J dropped 3 bases, with 11 bases sitting between them. The CDR3: CAIGLQGYEQYF. The CDR3 DNA reads as TGTGCCATCGGCCTACAGGGCTACGAGCAGTACTTC.

The chain links TRBV2 to TRBJ2-1, with 13 bases lining up with TRBD2. V lost 7 bases to trimming and J lost 13 bases; unmatched junction nucleotides: 7. CDR1 and CDR2 (germline): SNHLY, FYNNEI. The CDR3 runs to 13 residues. The CDR3 spells CASIMGTSGKQFF. The DNA of the CDR3 is TGTGCCAGCATAATGGGGACTAGCGGGAAACAGTTCTTC. The variable domain in full, with the rest retrieved from reference TRBV2 and TRBJ2-1, is EPEVTQTPSHQVTQMGQEVILRCVPISNHLYFYWYRQILGQKVEFLVSFYNNEISEKSEIFDDQFSVERPDGSNFTLKIRSTKLEDSAMYFCASIMGTSGKQFFGPGTRLTVL.

The CDR3 spells CASSQAGIANQPQHF. CDR3 sequence (DNA): TGCGCCAGCAGCCAAGCGGGGATAGCTAATCAGCCCCAGCATTTT. This chain connects TRBV4-1 to TRBJ1-5; no firm D call. Trimming took off 1 base at V and 4 bases at J, with 11 bases between the two ends. The CDR3 covers 15 residues. Per germline, CDR1 MGHRA and CDR2 YSYEKL.

This clone was counted once. The rearrangement uses TRBV4-1 and TRBJ1-5; no clear D gene. V dropped 1 base and J dropped 6 bases, with 10 bases sitting between them. Germline CDR1 MGHRA, CDR2 YSYEKL. The CDR3 has 14 amino acids. The CDR3 region has the DNA TGCGCCAGCAGCCAAGGAGGCCCCGGTCAGCCCCAGCATTTT. Encoded protein: CASSQGGPGQPQHF.

The genes are TRBV7-2 and TRBJ1-1; D may be TRBD1 (5 bases). The CDR3 totals 13 residues. Germline V gene sequence: CDR1 SGHTA, CDR2 FQGNSA. The ends were cut back, 4 bases at V and 6 bases at J, with 12 bases in the middle. The CDR3 coding sequence is TGTGCCAGCAGCTCCCCCAGGGTCCCTGAAGCTTTCTTT. Protein product: CASSSPRVPEAFF.

This clone was counted only a few times. The rearrangement links TRBV2 to TRBJ1-3; TRBD1 might be the D (6 bases). V lost 6 bases and J 0 bases, leaving 24 bases between the germline ends. CDR3 length equals 19 residues. Germline V gives CDR1 SNHLY, CDR2 FYNNEI. The CDR3 DNA reads TGTGCCAGCAGGGCTGGGGACACGGCAATCTCTCTCTCTGGAAACACCATATATTTT. Its protein product is CASRAGDTAISLSGNTIYF.

This chain links TRBV28 with TRBJ2-2, with D possibly matching TRBD2 (5 bases). The germline CDR1 and CDR2 sequences are MDHEN and SYDVKM. The CDR3 spans 18 residues. The V end was cut by 3 bases, the J end by 4 bases, with 21 bases between. Here the CDR3 reads CASSFLRVSTTGTGELFF. Here the CDR3 DNA reads TGTGCCAGCAGTTTTTTGAGGGTTTCCACTACGGGCACCGGGGAGCTGTTTTTT.

The chain carries TRBV4-1 and TRBJ1-2; 8 bases match TRBD1. Germline V gene lookup returns CDR1 MGHRA and CDR2 YSYEKL. V dropped 0 bases and J dropped 5; count of bases not matched to a gene: 5. This CDR3 spans 15 amino acids. CDR3 protein: CASSQDLTGGYGYTF. As DNA, the CDR3 is TGCGCCAGCAGCCAAGATCTCACAGGGGGTTATGGCTACACCTTC.

J is TRBJ1-1 and V is TRBV19, with D perhaps matching TRBD1 (5 bases). Germline loops: CDR1 LNHDA, CDR2 SQIVND (reference sequence). V dropped 7 bases and J dropped 1 base, with 16 bases sitting between them. The CDR3 has 15 residues. CDR3: CASKIDSLWNTEAFF. The CDR3 DNA reads as TGTGCCAGTAAAATCGACAGTTTATGGAACACTGAAGCTTTCTTT.

This sequence joins TRBV7-2 and TRBJ2-1, with TRBD2 as a possible D gene (6 bases). CDR1 is SGHTA, CDR2 FQGNSA, per germline. The V end was cut by 1 base, the J end by 4 bases, with 20 bases between. The CDR3 is made up of 18 amino acids. The DNA for the CDR3 is TGTGCCAGCAGCTTAGTCGTCCACAGGACTACACAATACAATGAGCAGTTCTTC. Its translation: CASSLVVHRTTQYNEQFF.

The V gene is TRBV6-6, the J gene TRBJ2-3; D not resolved. From germline, CDR1 is MNHNY and CDR2 SVGAGI (reference sequence). CDR3 size: 13 residues. The V and J ends lost 4 bases and 0 bases respectively, with 5 bases between them. The CDR3 sequence is CASSLQSTDTQYF. CDR3 sequence (DNA): TGTGCCAGCAGTTTACAGAGCACAGATACGCAGTATTTT.

The gene calls are TRBV5-6 and TRBJ1-1, with TRBD1 matching 7 bases. CDR3 length: 14 residues. Germline CDR1 is SGHDT and CDR2 is YYEEEE. J was trimmed by 1 base and V by 3 bases; bases with no gene match: 3. In DNA form, the CDR3 reads TGTGCCAGCAGCTCCCGGGACAGGAACACTGAAGCTTTCTTT. Protein sequence: CASSSRDRNTEAFF.

The V gene is TRBV28, the J gene TRBJ1-2, with D maybe TRBD1 (6 bases). Germline assignment: CDR1 MDHEN and CDR2 SYDVKM. This CDR3 comprises 14 residues. V lost 7 bases, J lost 2 bases, and 14 bases lay in between. The CDR3 coding sequence is TGTGCCAGCATTAAACCCGGGACAAACTATGGCTACACCTTC. It encodes CASIKPGTNYGYTF.

The chain joins TRBV5-1 to TRBJ2-3; no clear D. Trimming stripped 0 bases from V and 2 bases from J, with 13 bases between. Germline assignment: CDR1 SGHRS and CDR2 YFSETQ. The CDR3 loop spans 16 amino acids. The CDR3 reads CASSLAGDGNTDTQYF. The DNA for the CDR3 is TGCGCCAGCAGCTTGGCGGGTGACGGAAACACAGATACGCAGTATTTT.

This clone showed up just a few times. The rearrangement joins TRBV4-1 to TRBJ2-7, with D possibly TRBD1 on 6 matching bases. V lost 2 bases, J lost 4 bases, and 12 bases lay in between. The CDR3 is 14 residues long. The germline V gene has CDR1 MGHRA and CDR2 YSYEKL. CDR3 sequence: CASSQPRDIYEQYF. The CDR3 region has the DNA TGCGCCAGCAGCCAACCCCGGGACATTTACGAGCAGTACTTC.

The chain carries TRBV6-1 and TRBJ1-5; 9 bases are a match to TRBD1. With 4 bases clipped from V and 6 bases from J, the junction kept 4 bases outside the gene matches. The CDR3 length is 14 residues. CDR1 and CDR2 (germline): MNHNS, SASEGT. The DNA of the CDR3 is TGTGCCAGCAGTGGGGACAGGGAGCTTCAGCCCCAGCATTTT. This sequence encodes CASSGDRELQPQHF.

The V call is TRBV19, the J call TRBJ2-4, with D hard to call. CDR1 is LNHDA and CDR2 is SQIVND in the germline V gene (reference sequence). The CDR3 spans 13 residues. V shed 0 bases and J shed 7 bases, with 7 bases lying between them. The CDR3 reads CASSIDRYNIQYF. The CDR3 region has the DNA TGTGCCAGTAGTATAGACAGATACAACATTCAGTACTTC.

This sequence joins TRBV6-5 and TRBJ1-4; D remains unclear. The length of the CDR3 is 11 residues. V lost 6 bases and J lost 5, with 4 bases in between. Germline CDR1 MNHEY, CDR2 SVGAGI. CDR3 region: CASRRNEKLFF. CDR3 DNA: TGTGCCAGCAGGCGAAATGAAAAACTGTTTTTT.

The chain uses TRBV2 and TRBJ2-4, with 8 bases aligning to TRBD1. CDR1 and CDR2 (germline): SNHLY, FYNNEI. CDR3 length: 15 amino acids. J gave up 9 bases and V 5 bases, and 12 bases lay outside the gene matches. The CDR3 region is CASSPGTGQRGIQYF. The CDR3 region has the DNA TGTGCCAGCAGTCCAGGGACAGGCCAGAGGGGCATTCAGTACTTC.